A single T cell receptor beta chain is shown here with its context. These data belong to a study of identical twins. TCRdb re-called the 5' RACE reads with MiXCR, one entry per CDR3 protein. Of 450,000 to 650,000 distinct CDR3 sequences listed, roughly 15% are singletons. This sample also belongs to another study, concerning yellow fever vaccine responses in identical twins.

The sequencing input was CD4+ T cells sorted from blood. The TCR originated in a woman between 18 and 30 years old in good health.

DNA for the CDR3: TGCGCCAGCAGCTTCGGGACTAGCGGGCCGAACACCGGGGAGCTGTTTTTT. Its translation: CASSFGTSGPNTGELFF. This sequence joins TRBV5-1 and TRBJ2-2; 12 positions agree with TRBD2. Germline V lookup: CDR1 SGHRS, CDR2 YFSETQ. J gave up 0 bases and V 2 bases, and 2 bases lay outside the gene matches. This CDR3 has 17 residues.